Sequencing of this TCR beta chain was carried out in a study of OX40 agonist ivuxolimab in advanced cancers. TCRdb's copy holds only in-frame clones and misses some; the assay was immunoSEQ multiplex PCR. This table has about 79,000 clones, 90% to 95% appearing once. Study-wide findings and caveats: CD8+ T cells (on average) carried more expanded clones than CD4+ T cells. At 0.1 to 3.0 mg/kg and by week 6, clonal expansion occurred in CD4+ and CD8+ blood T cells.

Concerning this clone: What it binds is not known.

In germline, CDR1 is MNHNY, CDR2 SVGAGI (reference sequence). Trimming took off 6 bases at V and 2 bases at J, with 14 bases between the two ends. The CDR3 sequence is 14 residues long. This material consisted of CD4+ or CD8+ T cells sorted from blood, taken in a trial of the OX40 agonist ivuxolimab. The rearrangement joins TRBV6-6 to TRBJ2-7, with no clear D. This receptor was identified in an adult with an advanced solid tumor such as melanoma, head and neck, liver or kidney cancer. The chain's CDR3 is CASSSGFTPYEQYF. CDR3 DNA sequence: TGTGCCAGCAGCTCCGGTTTTACCCCCTACGAGCAGTACTTC.